These T cell receptor beta chains were read from a single sample in a study of T cell repertoires in cytomegalovirus infection. In TCRdb, the reads were re-called with MiXCR into one record per CDR3 protein. The profile covers tens of thousands of distinct CDR3 sequences, with about 19% appearing a single time and more than 65% taken by the ten largest. No antigen has been identified for these receptors. Source: CD8+ T cells from cultured PBMCs, taken from culture after CMV antigen stimulation. The receptors were gathered from a human donor in good health (CMV status not recorded). Some clones in this sample may be carry-over from other donors' samples. CDR3s leave out the opening cysteine and the closing phenylalanine or tryptophan. D genes are given only for firm matches. Rows give clone size only sometimes, using once, few, many, or a class for an expanded clone.

TRBV19	TRBJ1-5	-	-	ASSGMGYSNQPQH
TRBV12-3/TRBV12-4	TRBJ2-7	TRBD1	-	ASSPLPGGQSYSSGEQY
TRBV10-3	TRBJ2-7	TRBD2	few	AISGETSGGYEQY
TRBV27	TRBJ2-1	TRBD1	-	ASSFTGGMRDYNEQF
TRBV7-9	TRBJ2-1	-	few	ASSHRTANYNEQF
TRBV4-1	TRBJ1-4	TRBD1	many	ASSQGDLGQGNEKLF
TRBV28	TRBJ2-2	-	few	ASSLSGGVAGELF
TRBV19	TRBJ1-1	-	few	ASSASTGPNTEAF
TRBV9	TRBJ2-6	TRBD1	few	ATGQGGSGANVLT
TRBV7-9	TRBJ2-3	-	-	ASRRQGGEDTQY
TRBV7-9	TRBJ1-2	-	-	ASSDDRDYGYT
TRBV7-8	TRBJ1-1	-	-	ASSASTGQLTEAF
TRBV27	TRBJ2-3	TRBD2	-	ASSLSPSGKTDTQY
TRBV7-9	TRBJ2-2	-	-	ASSPRTTNTGELF